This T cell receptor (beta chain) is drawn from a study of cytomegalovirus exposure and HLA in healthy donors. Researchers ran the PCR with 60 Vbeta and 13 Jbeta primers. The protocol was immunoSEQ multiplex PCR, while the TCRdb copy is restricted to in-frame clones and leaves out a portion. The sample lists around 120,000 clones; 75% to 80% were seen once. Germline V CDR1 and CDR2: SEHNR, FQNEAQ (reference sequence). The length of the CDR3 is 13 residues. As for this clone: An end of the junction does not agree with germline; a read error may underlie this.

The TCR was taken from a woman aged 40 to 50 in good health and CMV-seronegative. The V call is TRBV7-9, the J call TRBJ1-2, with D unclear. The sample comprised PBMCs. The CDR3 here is CSSSFLSLEGYTF. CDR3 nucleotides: TGTTCCAGCAGCTTTCTGTCTTTAGAAGGCTACACCTTC.